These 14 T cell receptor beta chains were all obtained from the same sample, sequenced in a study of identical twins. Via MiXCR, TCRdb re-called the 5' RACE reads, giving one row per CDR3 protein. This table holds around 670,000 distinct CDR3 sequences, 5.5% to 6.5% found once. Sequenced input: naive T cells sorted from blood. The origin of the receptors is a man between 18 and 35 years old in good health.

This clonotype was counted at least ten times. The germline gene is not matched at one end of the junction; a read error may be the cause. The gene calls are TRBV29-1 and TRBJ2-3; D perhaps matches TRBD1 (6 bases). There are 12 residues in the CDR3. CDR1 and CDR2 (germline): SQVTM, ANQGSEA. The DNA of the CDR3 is TGCATCGTTGAAACAGGGAATGATACGCAGTATTTT. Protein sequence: CIVETGNDTQYF.

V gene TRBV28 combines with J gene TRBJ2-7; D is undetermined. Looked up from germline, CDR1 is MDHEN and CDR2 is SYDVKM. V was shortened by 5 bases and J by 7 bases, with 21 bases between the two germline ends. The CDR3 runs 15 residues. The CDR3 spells CASSQNPLVGTEQYF. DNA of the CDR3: TGTGCCAGCAGTCAGAACCCCCTCGTAGGTACGGAGCAGTACTTC.

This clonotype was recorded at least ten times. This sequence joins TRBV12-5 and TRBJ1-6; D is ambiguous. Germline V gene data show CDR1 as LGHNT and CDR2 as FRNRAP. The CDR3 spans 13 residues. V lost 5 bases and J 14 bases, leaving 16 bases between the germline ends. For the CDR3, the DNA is TGTGCTAGTGGTACCTCGACGCAACTCACCCTCCACTTT. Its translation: CASGTSTQLTLHF.

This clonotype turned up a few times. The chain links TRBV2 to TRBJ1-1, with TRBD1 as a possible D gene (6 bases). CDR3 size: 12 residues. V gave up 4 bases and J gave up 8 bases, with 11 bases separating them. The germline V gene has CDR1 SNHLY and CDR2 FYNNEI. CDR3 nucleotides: TGTGCCAGCAGTGGACAGGAACTAGAAGCTTTCTTT. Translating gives CASSGQELEAFF.

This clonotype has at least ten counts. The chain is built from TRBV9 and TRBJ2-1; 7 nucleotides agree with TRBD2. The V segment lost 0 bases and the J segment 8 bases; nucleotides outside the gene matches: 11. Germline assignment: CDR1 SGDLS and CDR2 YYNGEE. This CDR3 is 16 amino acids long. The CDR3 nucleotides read TGTGCCAGCAGCGTAGCCGTGGCGGGAGCTGTGTATGAGCAGTTCTTC. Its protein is CASSVAVAGAVYEQFF.

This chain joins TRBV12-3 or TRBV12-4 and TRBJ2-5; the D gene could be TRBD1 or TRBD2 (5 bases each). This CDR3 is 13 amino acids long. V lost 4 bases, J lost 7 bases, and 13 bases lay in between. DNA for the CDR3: TGTGCCAGCAGTTGGGACGGGGACCGGACCCAGTACTTC. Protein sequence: CASSWDGDRTQYF.

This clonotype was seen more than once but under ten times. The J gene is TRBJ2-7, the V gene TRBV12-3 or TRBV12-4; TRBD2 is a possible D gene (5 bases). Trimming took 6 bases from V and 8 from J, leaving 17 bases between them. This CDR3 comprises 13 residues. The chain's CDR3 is CASSGRRLRQQYF. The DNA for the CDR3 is TGTGCCAGCAGCGGACGGAGGCTACGACAGCAGTACTTC.

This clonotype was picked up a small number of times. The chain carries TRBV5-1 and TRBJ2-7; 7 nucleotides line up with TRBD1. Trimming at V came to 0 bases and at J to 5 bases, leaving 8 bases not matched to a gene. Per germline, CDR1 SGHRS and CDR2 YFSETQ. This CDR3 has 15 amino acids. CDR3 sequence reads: CASSLAARDRDEQYF. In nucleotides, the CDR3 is TGCGCCAGCAGCTTGGCCGCCCGAGACAGGGACGAGCAGTACTTC. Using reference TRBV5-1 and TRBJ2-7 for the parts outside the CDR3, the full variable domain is KAGVTQTPRYLIKTRGQQVTLSCSPISGHRSVSWYQQTPGQGLQFLFEYFSETQRNKGNFPGRFSGRQFSNSRSEMNVSTLELGDSALYLCASSLAARDRDEQYFGPGTRLTVT.

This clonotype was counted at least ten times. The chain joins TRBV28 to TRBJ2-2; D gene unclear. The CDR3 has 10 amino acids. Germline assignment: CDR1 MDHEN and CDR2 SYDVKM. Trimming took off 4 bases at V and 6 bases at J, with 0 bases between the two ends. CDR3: CASSSGELFF. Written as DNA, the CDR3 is TGTGCCAGCAGTTCCGGGGAGCTGTTTTTT.

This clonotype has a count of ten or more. CDR3 protein: CASSQKDRGWYEQYF. The CDR3 region has the DNA TGTGCCAGCAGCCAAAAAGACAGGGGGTGGTACGAGCAGTACTTC. The V call is TRBV5-6, the J call TRBJ2-7, with 9 nucleotides matching TRBD1. V lost 4 bases to trimming and J lost 4 bases; unmatched junction nucleotides: 9. Germline values: CDR1 SGHDT, CDR2 YYEEEE. The CDR3 is 15 residues long.

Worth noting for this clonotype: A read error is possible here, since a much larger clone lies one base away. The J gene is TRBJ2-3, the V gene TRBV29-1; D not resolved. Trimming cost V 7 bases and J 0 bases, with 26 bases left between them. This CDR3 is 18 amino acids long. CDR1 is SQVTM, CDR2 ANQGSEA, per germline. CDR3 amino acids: CSALEQAKHLGSTDTQYF. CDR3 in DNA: TGCAGCGCCCTGGAGCAGGCTAAACACCTCGGTAGCACAGATACGCAGTATTTT.

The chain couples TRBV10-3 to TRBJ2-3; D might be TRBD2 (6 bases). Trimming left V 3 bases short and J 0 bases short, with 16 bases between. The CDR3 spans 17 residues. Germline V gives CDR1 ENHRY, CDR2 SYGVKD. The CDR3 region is CAISDGGWEQSTDTQYF. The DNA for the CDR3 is TGTGCCATCAGTGATGGAGGGTGGGAACAGAGCACAGATACGCAGTATTTT.

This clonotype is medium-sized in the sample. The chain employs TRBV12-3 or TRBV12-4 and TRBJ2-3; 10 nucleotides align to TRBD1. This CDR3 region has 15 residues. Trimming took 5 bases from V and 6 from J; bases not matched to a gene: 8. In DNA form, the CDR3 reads TGTGCCAGCAGTATCCACCGGGACAGGGGTGATACGCAGTATTTT. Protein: CASSIHRDRGDTQYF.

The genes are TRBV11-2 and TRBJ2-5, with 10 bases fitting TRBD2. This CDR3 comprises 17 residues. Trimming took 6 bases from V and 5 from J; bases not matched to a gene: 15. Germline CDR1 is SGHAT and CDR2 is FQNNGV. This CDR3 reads CASRHLKREGRRETQYF. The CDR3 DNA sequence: TGTGCCAGCAGGCACCTCAAGCGGGAGGGCCGGAGGGAGACCCAGTACTTC.